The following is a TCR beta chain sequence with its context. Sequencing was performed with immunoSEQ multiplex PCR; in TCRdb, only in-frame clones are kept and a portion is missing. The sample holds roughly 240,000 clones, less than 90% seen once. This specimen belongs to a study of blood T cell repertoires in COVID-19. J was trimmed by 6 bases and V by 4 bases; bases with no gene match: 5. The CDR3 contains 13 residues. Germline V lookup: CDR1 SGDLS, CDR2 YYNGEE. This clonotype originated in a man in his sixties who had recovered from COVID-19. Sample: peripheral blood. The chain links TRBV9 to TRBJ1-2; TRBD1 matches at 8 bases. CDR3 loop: CASSPGTGNGYTF. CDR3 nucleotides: TGTGCCAGCAGCCCAGGGACAGGCAATGGCTACACCTTC.